This is a list of T cell receptor beta chains from one sample in a study of cytomegalovirus exposure and HLA in healthy donors. Sequenced by immunoSEQ multiplex PCR; TCRdb stores in-frame clones only, minus some. The sample lists around 70,000 clones; approximately 60% were seen once. Sequencing used PBMCs. The receptors were gathered from a man aged 30 to 45 in good health and CMV-seronegative. Both conserved end residues are part of each CDR3. The D gene is left open where the match is weak.

D	V	length	CDR3
-	TRBV27	20	CASRPGRAQPRGTMNTEAFF
-	TRBV18	15	CASSPGLEGKNIQYF
-	TRBV12-5	15	CASARYRDIQETQYF
-	TRBV30	11	CAWSATGTLAF
-	TRBV6-1	13	CATSRRAKNIQYF
-	TRBV12-5	14	CASEQAGYSYEQYF
TRBD2	TRBV4-2	18	CASSPRGSGGQDTGELFF
TRBD2	TRBV29-1	16	CSVAKRAGTSGYEQYF
-	TRBV15	14	CATSREREDTEAFF
-	TRBV6-5	13	CASSYSRDYEQYF
-	TRBV6-1	14	CASSGPPSNEKLFF
TRBD1	TRBV14	15	CASSQQGAANEKLFF
TRBD1	TRBV7-9	14	CASGDRGTTGELFF
TRBD1	TRBV18	15	CASSPGTGSSYEQYF
-	TRBV29-1	13	CSDSRGGGDTQYF
-	TRBV5-1	16	CASSLGGDSSTDTQYF
-	TRBV4-1	17	CASSQGEREGLVYGYTF
TRBD1	TRBV27	15	CASSFEDRGPYEQYF
-	TRBV6-5	16	CASSYSLGSGNTEAFF
TRBD1	TRBV29-1	14	CSVATGGDNSPLHF
-	TRBV6-5	14	CASSYSAGSYEQYF
TRBD2	TRBV9	16	CASSVGSSGVTGELFF
TRBD2	TRBV4-2	16	CASSQVLAGGLDTQYF
-	TRBV6-6	13	CASSYGDGSEQFF
TRBD1	TRBV10-3	13	CAIMGQGVTEAFF
-	TRBV19	14	CASSQTHSNQPQHF
TRBD2	TRBV6-4	16	CASSDFISGVGNEQFF
-	TRBV18	13	CASSSSRDTEAFF
TRBD1	TRBV6-5	13	CASLGQLNYGYTF
TRBD1	TRBV6-5	15	CASSRGQGSYNEQFF
TRBD2	TRBV11-3	16	CASSLFGLASDNEQFF
TRBD1	TRBV5-1	14	CASSLGQGVAEAFF
-	TRBV6-5	13	CASSYAVTYEQYF